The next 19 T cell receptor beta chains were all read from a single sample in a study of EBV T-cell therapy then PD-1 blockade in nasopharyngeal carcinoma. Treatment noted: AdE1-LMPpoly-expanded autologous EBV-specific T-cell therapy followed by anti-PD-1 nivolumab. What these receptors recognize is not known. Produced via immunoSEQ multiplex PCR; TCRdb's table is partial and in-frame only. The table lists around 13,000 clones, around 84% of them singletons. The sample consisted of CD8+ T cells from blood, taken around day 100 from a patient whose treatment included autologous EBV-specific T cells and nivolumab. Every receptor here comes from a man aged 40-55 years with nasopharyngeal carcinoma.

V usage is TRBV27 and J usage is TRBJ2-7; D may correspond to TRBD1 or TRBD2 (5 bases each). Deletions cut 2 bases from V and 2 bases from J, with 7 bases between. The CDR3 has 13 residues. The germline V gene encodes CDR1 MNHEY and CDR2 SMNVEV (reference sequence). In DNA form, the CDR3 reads TGTGCCAGCAGTTTACAGGGAGCCTACGAGCAGTACTTC. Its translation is CASSLQGAYEQYF.

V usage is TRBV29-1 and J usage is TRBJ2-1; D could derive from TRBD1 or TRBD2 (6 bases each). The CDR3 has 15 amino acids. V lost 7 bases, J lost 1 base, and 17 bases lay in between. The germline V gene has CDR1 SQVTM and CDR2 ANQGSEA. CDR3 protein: CSASPRGDSYNEQFF. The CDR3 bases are TGCAGCGCCTCCCCGAGGGGGGATTCCTACAATGAGCAGTTCTTC.

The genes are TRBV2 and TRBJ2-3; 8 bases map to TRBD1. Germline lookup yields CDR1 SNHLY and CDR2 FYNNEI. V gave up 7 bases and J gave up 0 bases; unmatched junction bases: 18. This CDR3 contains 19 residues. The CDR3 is CASTVGEDREYSSTDTQYF. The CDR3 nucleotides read TGTGCCAGCACCGTCGGAGAGGACAGGGAATATTCTAGCACAGATACGCAGTATTTT.

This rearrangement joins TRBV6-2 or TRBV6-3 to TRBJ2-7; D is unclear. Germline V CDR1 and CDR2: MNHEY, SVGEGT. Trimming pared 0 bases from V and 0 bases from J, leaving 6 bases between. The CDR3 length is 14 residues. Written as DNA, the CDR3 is TGTGCCAGCAGTTACTCGGCCAGCTCCTACGAGCAGTACTTC. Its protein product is CASSYSASSYEQYF.

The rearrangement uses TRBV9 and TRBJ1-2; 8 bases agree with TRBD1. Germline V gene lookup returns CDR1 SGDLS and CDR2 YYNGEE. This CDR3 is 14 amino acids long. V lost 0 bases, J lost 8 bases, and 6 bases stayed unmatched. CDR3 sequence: CASSVGTGFRGYTF. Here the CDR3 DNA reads TGTGCCAGCAGCGTAGGGACAGGGTTTCGAGGCTACACCTTC.

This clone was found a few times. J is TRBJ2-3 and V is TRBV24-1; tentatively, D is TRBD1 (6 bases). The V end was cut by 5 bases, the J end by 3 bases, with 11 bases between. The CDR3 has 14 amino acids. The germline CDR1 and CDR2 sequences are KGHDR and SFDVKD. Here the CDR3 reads CATSGNRETDTQYF. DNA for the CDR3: TGTGCCACCAGTGGGAACAGGGAAACAGATACGCAGTATTTT.

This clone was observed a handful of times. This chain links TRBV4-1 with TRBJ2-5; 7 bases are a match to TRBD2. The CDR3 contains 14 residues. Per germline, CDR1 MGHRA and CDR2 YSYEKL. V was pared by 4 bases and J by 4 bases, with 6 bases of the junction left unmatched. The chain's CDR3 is CASSLMGGGETQYF. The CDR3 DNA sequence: TGCGCCAGCAGCCTAATGGGGGGGGGAGAGACCCAGTACTTC.

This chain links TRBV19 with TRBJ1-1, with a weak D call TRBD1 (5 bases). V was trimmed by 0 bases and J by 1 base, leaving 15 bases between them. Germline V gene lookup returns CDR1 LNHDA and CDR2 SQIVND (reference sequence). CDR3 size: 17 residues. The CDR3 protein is CASSIDLQGLRNTEAFF. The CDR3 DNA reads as TGTGCCAGTAGTATAGATCTGCAGGGATTAAGGAACACTGAAGCTTTCTTT.

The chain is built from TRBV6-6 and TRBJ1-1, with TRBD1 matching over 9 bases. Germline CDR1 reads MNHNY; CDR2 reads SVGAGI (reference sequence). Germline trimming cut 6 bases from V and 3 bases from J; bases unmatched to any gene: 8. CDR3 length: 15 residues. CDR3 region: CASRYPGTGHTEAFF. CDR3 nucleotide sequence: TGTGCCAGCAGATACCCCGGGACAGGGCACACTGAAGCTTTCTTT.

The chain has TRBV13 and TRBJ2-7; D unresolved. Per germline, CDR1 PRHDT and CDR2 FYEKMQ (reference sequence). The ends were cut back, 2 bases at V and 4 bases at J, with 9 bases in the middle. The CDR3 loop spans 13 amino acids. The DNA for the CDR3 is TGTGCCAGCAGCTTAAGCCCAGATTACGAGCAGTACTTC. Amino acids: CASSLSPDYEQYF.

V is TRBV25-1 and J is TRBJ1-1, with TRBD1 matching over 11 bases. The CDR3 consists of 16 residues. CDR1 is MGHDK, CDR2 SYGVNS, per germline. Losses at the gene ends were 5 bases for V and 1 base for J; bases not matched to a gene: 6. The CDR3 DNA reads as TGTGCCAGCAGTCTGGACAGGGGGCGCGAGAACACTGAAGCTTTCTTT. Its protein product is CASSLDRGRENTEAFF.

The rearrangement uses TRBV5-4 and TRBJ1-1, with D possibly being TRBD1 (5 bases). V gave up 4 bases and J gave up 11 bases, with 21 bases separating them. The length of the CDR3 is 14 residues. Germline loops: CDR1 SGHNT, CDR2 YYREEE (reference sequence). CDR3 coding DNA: TGTGCCAGCAGCCCCAGGGACCGACGTCTAGGGGCTTTCTTT. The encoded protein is CASSPRDRRLGAFF.

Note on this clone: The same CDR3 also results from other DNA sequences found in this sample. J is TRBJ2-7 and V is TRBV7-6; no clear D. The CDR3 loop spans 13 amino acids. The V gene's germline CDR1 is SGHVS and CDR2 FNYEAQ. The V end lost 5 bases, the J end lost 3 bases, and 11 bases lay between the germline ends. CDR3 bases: TGTGCCAGCAGCCCCGGTCCCAACTACGAGCAGTACTTC. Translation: CASSPGPNYEQYF. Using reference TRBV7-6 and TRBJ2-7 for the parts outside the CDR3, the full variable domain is GAGVSQSPRYKVTKRGQDVALRCDPISGHVSLYWYRQALGQGPEFLTYFNYEAQQDKSGLPNDRFSAERPEGSISTLTIQRTEQRDSAMYRCASSPGPNYEQYFGPGTRLTVT.

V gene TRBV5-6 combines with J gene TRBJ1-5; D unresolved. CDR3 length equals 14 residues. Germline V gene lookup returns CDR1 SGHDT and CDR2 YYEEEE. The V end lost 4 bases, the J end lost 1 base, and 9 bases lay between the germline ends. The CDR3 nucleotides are TGTGCCAGCAGCCACAGCGGGAGCAATCAGCCCCAGCATTTT. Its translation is CASSHSGSNQPQHF.

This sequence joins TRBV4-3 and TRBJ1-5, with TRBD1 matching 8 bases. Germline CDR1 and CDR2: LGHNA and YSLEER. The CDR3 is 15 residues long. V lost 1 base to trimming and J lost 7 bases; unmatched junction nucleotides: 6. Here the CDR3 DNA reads TGCGCCAGCAGCCAAGGGCCAGGGGGCGACCAGCCCCAGCATTTT. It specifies CASSQGPGGDQPQHF.

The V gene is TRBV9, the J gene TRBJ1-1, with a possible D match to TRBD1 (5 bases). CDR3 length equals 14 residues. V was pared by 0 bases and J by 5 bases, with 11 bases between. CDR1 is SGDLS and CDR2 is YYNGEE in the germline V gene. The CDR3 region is CASSVGGEGTEAFF. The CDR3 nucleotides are TGTGCCAGCAGCGTAGGAGGGGAGGGAACTGAAGCTTTCTTT.

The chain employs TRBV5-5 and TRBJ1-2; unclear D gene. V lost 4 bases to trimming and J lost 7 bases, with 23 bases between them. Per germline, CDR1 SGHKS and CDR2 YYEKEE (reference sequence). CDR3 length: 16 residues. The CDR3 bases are TGTGCCAGCAGCGTGGGCAAGGGCCGGCTACTACGTGGCTACACCTTC. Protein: CASSVGKGRLLRGYTF.

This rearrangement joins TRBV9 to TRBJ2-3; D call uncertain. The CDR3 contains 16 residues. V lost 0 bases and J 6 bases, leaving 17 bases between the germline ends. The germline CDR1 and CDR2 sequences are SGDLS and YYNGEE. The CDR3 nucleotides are TGTGCCAGCAGCGTAGCTAGGGCTACCTCTTTGGATACGCAGTATTTT. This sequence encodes CASSVARATSLDTQYF.

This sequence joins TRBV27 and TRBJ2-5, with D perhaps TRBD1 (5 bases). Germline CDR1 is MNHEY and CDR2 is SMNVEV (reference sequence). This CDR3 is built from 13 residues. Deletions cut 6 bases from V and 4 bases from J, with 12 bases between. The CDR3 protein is CASRTNGAETQYF. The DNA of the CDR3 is TGTGCCAGCAGGACCAATGGGGCAGAGACCCAGTACTTC.